This TCR beta chain was sequenced for a study of blood T cell repertoires in COVID-19. Study-wide context: Recovered status applied to Cohort 3 donors who had two consecutive negative PCRs. It also applied to those with clearance or with symptom resolution.

Sequenced by immunoSEQ multiplex PCR; TCRdb stores in-frame clones only, minus some. Of around 360,000 clones listed, around 87% are singletons. The clonotype was recovered from a man aged 35 to 55 in a cohort exposed to, infected with or recovered from COVID-19 (not recorded which). The sample consisted of PBMCs or T cells enriched from blood (not recorded which).

The CDR3 DNA reads as TGTGCCAGCACTAGCGGGCTTAGCACAGATACGCAGTATTTT. Translated, it gives CASTSGLSTDTQYF. The rearrangement links TRBV9 to TRBJ2-3; 8 positions match TRBD2. The CDR3 runs to 14 residues. J was trimmed by 0 bases and V by 6 bases; bases with no gene match: 3. Germline CDR1 is SGDLS and CDR2 is YYNGEE.